This T cell receptor (beta chain) derives from a study of response to subunit inactivated influenza vaccine. Overall study findings and caveats: The authors suggested that few new T cells are recruited per seasonal influenza vaccination.

This clonotype has just a few counts. The antigen is unknown. One entry per CDR3 protein results from TCRdb running MiXCR on the RT-PCR reads. The table shows 750,000 to 850,000 distinct CDR3 sequences, with roughly 20% occurring only once. V shed 8 bases and J shed 6 bases, with 34 bases lying between them. This CDR3 is built from 20 residues. The germline V gene encodes CDR1 MNHEY and CDR2 SMNVEV (reference sequence). This sequence was found in a man in his fifties who received an inactivated influenza vaccine. The gene calls are TRBV27 and TRBJ1-4; no clear D gene. This specimen was PBMCs from blood, taken around 5 days after vaccination. CDR3: CASATYLRGKSAAADEKLFF. DNA of the CDR3: TGTGCCAGCGCGACTTACCTCCGGGGTAAATCGGCAGCCGCGGATGAAAAACTGTTTTTT.